A single sample is the source of the 9 T cell receptor beta chains below, sequenced in a study of T cell responses to AZD1222 COVID-19 vaccine. TCRdb's table, derived via immunoSEQ multiplex PCR, lists solely in-frame clones and lacks some. The sample contains some 150,000 clones, 90% of which appear only once. The sample consisted of peripheral blood, taken on day 0 of AZD1222 vaccination. Receptor source: an adult in good health.

V gene TRBV4-3 combines with J gene TRBJ1-4, with 7 bases that match TRBD1. This CDR3 contains 15 residues. In germline, CDR1 is LGHNA, CDR2 YSLEER. V shed 0 bases, J shed 7 bases, and the junction held 5 bases outside the gene matches. The CDR3 spells CASSQEGQNLEKLFF. Written as DNA, the CDR3 is TGCGCCAGCAGCCAAGAGGGACAGAACCTTGAAAAACTGTTTTTT.

V usage is TRBV2 and J usage is TRBJ2-7; 8 bases match TRBD1. Germline CDR1 reads SNHLY; CDR2 reads FYNNEI. V lost 10 bases to trimming and J lost 6 bases; unmatched junction nucleotides: 8. The CDR3 sequence is 12 residues long. Here the CDR3 reads CAIGQGVGEQYF. The CDR3 nucleotides are TGTGCCATAGGACAGGGCGTGGGCGAGCAGTACTTC.

DNA of the CDR3: TGTGCCAGCACCTTCGGGTACGAGCAGTACTTC. Protein: CASTFGYEQYF. The V call is TRBV2, the J call TRBJ2-7, with unresolved D. Germline values: CDR1 SNHLY, CDR2 FYNNEI. V dropped 7 bases and J dropped 4 bases, with 8 bases sitting between them. This CDR3 region has 11 residues.

The rearrangement joins TRBV28 to TRBJ2-2, with unresolved D. CDR1 MDHEN and CDR2 SYDVKM come from the germline V gene. V was pared by 3 bases and J by 8 bases, with 13 bases between. The CDR3 is made up of 14 amino acids. This CDR3 is CASSFKSGSGELFF. The CDR3 coding sequence is TGTGCCAGCAGTTTCAAGTCTGGTTCAGGGGAGCTGTTTTTT.

The V gene is TRBV24-1, the J gene TRBJ1-5, with D tentatively TRBD1 (5 bases). The V end was cut by 2 bases, the J end by 6 bases, with 10 bases between. Germline loops: CDR1 KGHDR, CDR2 SFDVKD. The CDR3 runs to 14 residues. The CDR3 nucleotides are TGTGCCACCAGTGATTCCGGGGCAGGTCAGCCCCAGCATTTT. As protein: CATSDSGAGQPQHF.

This clone was recorded a few times. The chain joins TRBV5-5 to TRBJ2-1; maybe TRBD2 (5 bases). V shed 0 bases and J shed 3 bases, with 25 bases lying between them. Per germline, CDR1 SGHKS and CDR2 YYEKEE (reference sequence). The CDR3 runs 20 residues. CDR3 loop: CASSLGEIRILNNNYNEQFF. For the CDR3, the DNA is TGTGCCAGCAGCTTGGGGGAGATTCGGATCTTAAATAATAACTACAATGAGCAGTTCTTC.

V and J are TRBV30 and TRBJ2-7; possibly TRBD2 for D (5 bases). The V gene lost 2 bases and the J gene lost 2 bases, with 7 bases spanning the gap. Germline V lookup: CDR1 GTSNPN, CDR2 SVGIG (reference sequence). This CDR3 is 12 amino acids long. CDR3 nucleotide sequence: TGTGCCTGGAGTTCGGGAACCTACGAGCAGTACTTC. Protein sequence: CAWSSGTYEQYF.

This chain uses TRBV19 with TRBJ2-7, with 7 bases matching TRBD1. J was trimmed by 3 bases and V by 6 bases; bases with no gene match: 8. This CDR3 is 14 amino acids long. Germline V lookup: CDR1 LNHDA, CDR2 SQIVND (reference sequence). The CDR3 DNA reads as TGTGCCAGTAGCCGACAGGGCGGGCACTACGAGCAGTACTTC. Translated, it gives CASSRQGGHYEQYF.

CDR3: CASSEEAGGPNEQFF. In nucleotides, the CDR3 is TGTGCCAGCAGTGAAGAAGCGGGAGGGCCCAATGAGCAGTTCTTC. The chain employs TRBV6-1 and TRBJ2-1; 10 nucleotides match TRBD2. CDR3 length: 15 residues. The germline CDR1 and CDR2 sequences are MNHNS and SASEGT. V shed 1 base and J 6 bases; nucleotides not matched to a gene: 3.